This T cell receptor beta chain was profiled in a study of blood T cell repertoires in COVID-19. In the study overall: From the United States, Italy and Spain came samples of acute and convalescent COVID-19. Nucleic acid was either cDNA or gDNA, and it came from T cells, B-cell-depleted T cells, or PBMCs.

This clone has only a few counts. Trimming removed 7 bases from V and 5 bases from J; junction bases left unmatched: 3. This CDR3 has 14 residues. Germline V gene lookup returns CDR1 MNHEY and CDR2 SVGAGI. Original analysis: Reference gene primer amplification yielded estimated nucleated cell counts. Sequenced by immunoSEQ multiplex PCR; TCRdb stores in-frame clones only, minus some. The V and J calls and clone size come from that table; D and trimming were worked out from the DNA. This table holds over 85,000 clones, approximately 83% found once. Material: peripheral blood. The sequence was obtained from a woman in her 70s with acute or convalescent COVID-19. The genes are TRBV6-5 and TRBJ2-1; 12 bases map to TRBD2. The CDR3 DNA is TGTGCCAGCATACTAGCGGGGGGCCACAATGAGCAGTTCTTC. Protein sequence: CASILAGGHNEQFF.